These T cell receptor beta chains were read from a single sample in a study of beta chain features in type 1 diabetes. Using immunoSEQ multiplex PCR, the repertoire was profiled, and TCRdb retains in-frame clones only, with some absent. This table has approximately 330,000 clones, more than 9.5% appearing once. The sample taken for sequencing was naive CD4+ T cells from blood. The source is a woman aged 30 to 39 in good health. Each CDR3 is given with its conserved first and last residue. Each record gives: D gene, CDR3 length, clone size, J gene, V gene, CDR3 DNA, CDR3 protein. A D gene is named only where the DNA matches it firmly. The size entry is marked missing in some rows and otherwise reads once, few, many or a size class.

>TRBD1|15|few|TRBJ2-7|TRBV6-5
TGTGCCAGCAGATACCGGGACAGGCTCTCCTACGAGCAGTACTTC
CASRYRDRLSYEQYF
>NA|14|few|TRBJ1-2|TRBV5-1
TGCGCCAGCAGCTTGGAAAACCAGGTCGATGGCTACACCTTC
CASSLENQVDGYTF
>NA|13|NA|TRBJ2-2|TRBV27
TGTGCCAGCAGGGAGAACGCGGGGCGGGAGCTGTTTTTT
CASRENAGRELFF
>NA|14|NA|TRBJ2-1|TRBV11-3
TGTGCCAGCAGCTTTGGGGGGGCCAGGAATGAGCAGTTCTTC
CASSFGGARNEQFF
>TRBD2|15|few|TRBJ2-5|TRBV28
TGTGCCAGCAAAAAGGGACTAGCGGGCCAAGAGACCCAGTACTTC
CASKKGLAGQETQYF
>NA|17|NA|TRBJ2-5|TRBV14
TGTGCCAGCAGCCAAGCCCCAGGGGCGAGGGGGAAAGAGACCCAGTACTTC
CASSQAPGARGKETQYF
>TRBD2|16|few|TRBJ2-1|TRBV4-2
TGTGCCAGCAGCCATAGACTAGCGGGATCCTACAATGAGCAGTTCTTC
CASSHRLAGSYNEQFF
>NA|14|few|TRBJ2-4|TRBV7-2
TGTGCCAGCAGCTTAAGCCGGGAGCTGGGCATTCAGTACTTC
CASSLSRELGIQYF
>NA|16|few|TRBJ1-5|TRBV6-5
TGTGCCAGCAGTTACTCGAGGACACCCGGCAATCAGCCCCAGCATTTT
CASSYSRTPGNQPQHF
>NA|16|NA|TRBJ1-1|TRBV6-6
TGTGCCAGCAGTTACGGGCGCCAGATCATGAACACTGAAGCTTTCTTT
CASSYGRQIMNTEAFF
>TRBD1|15|NA|TRBJ1-2|TRBV28
TGTGCCAGCAGAAAGACAGGGGGCGGACGATTGGGCTACACCTTC
CASRKTGGGRLGYTF
>NA|15|few|TRBJ2-1|TRBV5-1
TGCGCCAGCAGCTTTGATAGCAGCTCCTACAATGAGCAGTTCTTC
CASSFDSSSYNEQFF
>TRBD1|14|NA|TRBJ1-5|TRBV27
TGTGCCAGCAGTCTAACGGGACAGCAACCCTCCCGACATTTT
CASSLTGQQPSRHF
>TRBD1|15|NA|TRBJ1-5|TRBV6-5
TGTGCCAGCAGACAGACAGGGATCAGCAATCAGCCCCAGCATTTT
CASRQTGISNQPQHF
>NA|14|few|TRBJ2-7|TRBV7-9
TGTGCCAGCAGCCAGGACAGCTATTCCTACGAGCAGTACTTC
CASSQDSYSYEQYF
>TRBD1|18|few|TRBJ1-5|TRBV28
TGTGCCAGCAGTTTGGCTGGACAGGGGGCTATTAGCAATCAGCCCCAGCATTTT
CASSLAGQGAISNQPQHF
>NA|16|NA|TRBJ1-2|TRBV30
TGTGCCTGGAGTTTCTCCGGGGGAGGAGCTAACTATGGCTACACCTTC
CAWSFSGGGANYGYTF
>NA|12|few|TRBJ2-1|TRBV6-1
TGTGCCAGCTCAGGGGCTGGGGGTGAGCAGTTCTTC
CASSGAGGEQFF
>NA|15|NA|TRBJ1-1|TRBV5-1
TGCGCCAGCACCTACGGCGGGGGCGCAGGCACTGAAGCTTTCTTT
CASTYGGGAGTEAFF
>NA|18|NA|TRBJ2-6|TRBV19
TGTGCCAGTAGTACTCAACCGGGAAAGCATAGTGGGGCCAACGTCCTGACTTTC
CASSTQPGKHSGANVLTF
>TRBD2|13|NA|TRBJ2-7|TRBV2
TGTGCCAGCAGTAGCGGGAGGGCCTACGAGCAGTACTTC
CASSSGRAYEQYF
>NA|12|few|TRBJ1-4|TRBV27
TGTGCCAGCAGTTTTAGAGAAGAAAAACTGTTTTTT
CASSFREEKLFF
>NA|15|few|TRBJ2-1|TRBV14
TGTGCCAGCCGGCCCGGGGGAAGCTCCTACAATGAGCAGTTCTTC
CASRPGGSSYNEQFF
>TRBD1|16|few|TRBJ2-2|TRBV11-2
TGTGCCAGCAGCTTAGTAGGGGGCGAGAAGACCGGGGAGCTGTTTTTT
CASSLVGGEKTGELFF
>TRBD2|15|NA|TRBJ2-5|TRBV7-2
TGTGCCAGCAGCACCCATCTAGCGGGAGTAGAGACCCAGTACTTC
CASSTHLAGVETQYF
>TRBD1|15|few|TRBJ2-7|TRBV7-2
TGTGCCAGCAGCTTAGCGGGACAGGGTCCCTACGAGCAGTACTTC
CASSLAGQGPYEQYF
>TRBD1|13|few|TRBJ1-2|TRBV7-3
TGTGCCAGCAGCCCCGGACAGGCCTATGGCTACACCTTC
CASSPGQAYGYTF
>NA|15|few|TRBJ2-2|TRBV4-3
TGCGCCAGCAGCCAAAGGACAGATATGGCCGGGGAGCTGTTTTTT
CASSQRTDMAGELFF
>TRBD2|15|NA|TRBJ2-7|TRBV2
TGTGCCAGCAGTGAACGGGCGGGGGGGCTCGGCGAGCAGTACTTC
CASSERAGGLGEQYF
>NA|13|NA|TRBJ2-4|TRBV11-3
TGTGCCAGCAGCCTAAGCGGAAAAAACATTCAGTACTTC
CASSLSGKNIQYF
>NA|14|few|TRBJ2-5|TRBV6-5
TGTGCCAGCAGTTACTCGACTACACAAGAGACCCAGTACTTC
CASSYSTTQETQYF